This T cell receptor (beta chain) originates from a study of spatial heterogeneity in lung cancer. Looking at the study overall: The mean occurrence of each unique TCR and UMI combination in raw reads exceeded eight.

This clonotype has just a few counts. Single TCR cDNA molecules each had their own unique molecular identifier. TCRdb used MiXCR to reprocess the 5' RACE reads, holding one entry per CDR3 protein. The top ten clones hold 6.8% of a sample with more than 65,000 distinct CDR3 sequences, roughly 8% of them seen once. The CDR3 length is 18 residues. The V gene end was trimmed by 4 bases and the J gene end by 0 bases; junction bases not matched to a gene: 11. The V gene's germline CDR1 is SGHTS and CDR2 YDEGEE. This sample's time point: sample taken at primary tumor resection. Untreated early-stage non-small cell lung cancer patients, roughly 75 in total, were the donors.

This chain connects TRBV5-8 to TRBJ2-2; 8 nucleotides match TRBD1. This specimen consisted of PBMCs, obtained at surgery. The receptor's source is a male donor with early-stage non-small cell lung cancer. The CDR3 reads CASSPGTGRASNTGELFF. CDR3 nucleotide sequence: TGTGCCAGCAGCCCCGGGACAGGAAGAGCGTCGAACACCGGGGAGCTGTTTTTT.